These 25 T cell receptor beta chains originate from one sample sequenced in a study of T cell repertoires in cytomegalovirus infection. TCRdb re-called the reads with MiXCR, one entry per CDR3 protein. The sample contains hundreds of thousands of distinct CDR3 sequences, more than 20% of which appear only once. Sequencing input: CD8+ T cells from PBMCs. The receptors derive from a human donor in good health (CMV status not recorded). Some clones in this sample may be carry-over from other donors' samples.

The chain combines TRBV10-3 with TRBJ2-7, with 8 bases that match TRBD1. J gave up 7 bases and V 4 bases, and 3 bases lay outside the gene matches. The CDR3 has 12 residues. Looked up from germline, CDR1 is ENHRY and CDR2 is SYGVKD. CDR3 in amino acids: CAISGQGREQYV. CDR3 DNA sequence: TGTGCCATCAGTGGACAGGGGCGGGAGCAGTACGTC.

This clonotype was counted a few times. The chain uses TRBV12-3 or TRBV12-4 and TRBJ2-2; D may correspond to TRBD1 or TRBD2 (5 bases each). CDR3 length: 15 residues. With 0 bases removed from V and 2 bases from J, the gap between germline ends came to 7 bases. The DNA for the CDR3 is TGTGCCAGCAGTTTAGCGGGGGATAACACCGGGGAGCTGTTTTTT. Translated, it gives CASSLAGDNTGELFF.

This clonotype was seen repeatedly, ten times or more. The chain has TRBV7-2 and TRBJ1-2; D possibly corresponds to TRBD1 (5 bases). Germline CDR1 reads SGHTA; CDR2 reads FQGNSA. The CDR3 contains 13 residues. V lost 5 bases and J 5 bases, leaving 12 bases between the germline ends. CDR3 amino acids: CASSPGTDYGYTF. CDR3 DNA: TGTGCCAGCAGCCCCGGGACGGATTATGGCTACACCTTC.

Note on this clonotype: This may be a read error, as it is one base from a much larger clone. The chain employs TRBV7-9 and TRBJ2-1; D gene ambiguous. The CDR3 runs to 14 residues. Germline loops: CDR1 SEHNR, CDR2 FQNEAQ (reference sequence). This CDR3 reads CASTVSSSYKEQFF. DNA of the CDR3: TGTGCCAGCACAGTGTCCAGCTCCTACAAGGAGCAGTTCTTC.

This chain's CDR3 is CASSKTSRSYNSPLHF. For the CDR3, the DNA is TGTGCCAGCAGCAAGACCTCGCGCTCCTATAATTCACCCCTCCACTTT. This chain links TRBV7-6 with TRBJ1-6, with D hard to call. The ends were cut back, 5 bases at V and 0 bases at J, with 11 bases in the middle. This CDR3 is 16 amino acids long. In germline, CDR1 is SGHVS, CDR2 FNYEAQ.

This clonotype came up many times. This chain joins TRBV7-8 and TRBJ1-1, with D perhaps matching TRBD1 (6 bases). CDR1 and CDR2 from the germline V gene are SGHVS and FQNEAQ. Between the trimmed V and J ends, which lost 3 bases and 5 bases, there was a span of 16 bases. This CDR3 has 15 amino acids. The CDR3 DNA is TGTGCCAGCAGCTTGATGACCGGGGGGCTAACTGAAGCTTTCTTT. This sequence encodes CASSLMTGGLTEAFF.

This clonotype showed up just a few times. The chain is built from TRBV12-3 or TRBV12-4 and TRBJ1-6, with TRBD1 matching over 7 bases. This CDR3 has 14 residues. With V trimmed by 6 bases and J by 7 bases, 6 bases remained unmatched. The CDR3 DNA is TGTGCCAGCAGGGGGGGGACAGAGAATTCACCCCTCCACTTT. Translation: CASRGGTENSPLHF.

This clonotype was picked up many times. The CDR3 DNA reads TGTGCCAGCAGCTGCACTAGCGATTACCAAGAGACCCAGTACTTC. As protein: CASSCTSDYQETQYF. The rearrangement links TRBV7-9 to TRBJ2-5, with 7 nucleotides matching TRBD2. This CDR3 region has 15 residues. V was pared by 4 bases and J by 0 bases, with 5 bases of the junction left unmatched. Germline V CDR1 and CDR2: SEHNR, FQNEAQ (reference sequence).

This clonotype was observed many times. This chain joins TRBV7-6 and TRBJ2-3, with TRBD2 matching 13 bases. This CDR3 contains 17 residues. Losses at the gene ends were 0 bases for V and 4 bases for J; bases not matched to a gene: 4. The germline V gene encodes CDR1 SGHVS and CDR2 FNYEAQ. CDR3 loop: CASSLALLAGGPDTQYF. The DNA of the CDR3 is TGTGCCAGCAGCTTAGCTCTACTAGCGGGGGGGCCAGATACGCAGTATTTT.

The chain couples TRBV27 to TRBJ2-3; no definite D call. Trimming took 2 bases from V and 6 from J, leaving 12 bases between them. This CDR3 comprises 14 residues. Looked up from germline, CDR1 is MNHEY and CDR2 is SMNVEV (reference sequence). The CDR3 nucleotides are TGTGCCAGCAGTTTAGTTTTTGGGTACGATACGCAGTATTTT. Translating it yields CASSLVFGYDTQYF.

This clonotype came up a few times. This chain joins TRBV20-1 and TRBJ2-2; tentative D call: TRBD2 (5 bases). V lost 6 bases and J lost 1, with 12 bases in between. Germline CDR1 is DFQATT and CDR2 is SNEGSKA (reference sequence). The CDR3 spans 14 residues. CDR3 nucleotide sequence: TGCAGTGCGAAAGAGGGTGGGAACACCGGGGAGCTGTTTTTT. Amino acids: CSAKEGGNTGELFF.

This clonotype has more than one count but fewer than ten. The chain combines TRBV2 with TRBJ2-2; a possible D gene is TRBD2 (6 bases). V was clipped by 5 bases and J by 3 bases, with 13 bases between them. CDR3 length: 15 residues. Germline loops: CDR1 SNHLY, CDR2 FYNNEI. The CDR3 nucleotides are TGTGCCAGCAGTTCCCCGGGACTGCACACCGGGGAGCTGTTTTTT. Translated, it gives CASSSPGLHTGELFF. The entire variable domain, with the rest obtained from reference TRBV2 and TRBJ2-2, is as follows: EPEVTQTPSHQVTQMGQEVILRCVPISNHLYFYWYRQILGQKVEFLVSFYNNEISEKSEIFDDQFSVERPDGSNFTLKIRSTKLEDSAMYFCASSSPGLHTGELFFGEGSRLTVL.

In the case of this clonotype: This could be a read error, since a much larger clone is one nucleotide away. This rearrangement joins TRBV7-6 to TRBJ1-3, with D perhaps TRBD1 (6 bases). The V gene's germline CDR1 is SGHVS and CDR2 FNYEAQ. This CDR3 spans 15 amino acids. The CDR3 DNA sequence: TGTGCCAGCAGCCCAGGGGAAGGAGCTGGAAACATCATATATTTT. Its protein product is CASSPGEGAGNIIYF.

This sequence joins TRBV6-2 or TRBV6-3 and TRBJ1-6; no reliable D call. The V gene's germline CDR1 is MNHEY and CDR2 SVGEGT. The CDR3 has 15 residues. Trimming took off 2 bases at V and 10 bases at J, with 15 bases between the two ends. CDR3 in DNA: TGTGCCAGCAGTTACCCACCCGCGGGCTTATCACCCCTCCACTTT. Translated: CASSYPPAGLSPLHF.

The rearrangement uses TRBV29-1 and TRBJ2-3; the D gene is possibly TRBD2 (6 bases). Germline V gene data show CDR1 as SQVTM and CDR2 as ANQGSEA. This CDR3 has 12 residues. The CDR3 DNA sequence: TGCGGAGGGATTGGGGCGACAGATACGCAGTATTTT. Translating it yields CGGIGATDTQYF.

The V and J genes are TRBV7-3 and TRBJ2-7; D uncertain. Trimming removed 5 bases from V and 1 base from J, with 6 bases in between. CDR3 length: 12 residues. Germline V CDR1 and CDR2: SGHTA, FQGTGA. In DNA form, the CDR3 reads TGTGCCAGCAGCAAGGAGTCCTACGAGCAGTACGTC. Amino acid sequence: CASSKESYEQYV.

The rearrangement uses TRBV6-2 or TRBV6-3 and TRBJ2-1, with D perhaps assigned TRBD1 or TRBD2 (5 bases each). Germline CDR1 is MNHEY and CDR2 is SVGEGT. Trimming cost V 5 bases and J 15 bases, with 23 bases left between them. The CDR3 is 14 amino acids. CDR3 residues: CASSGFGDPPRAFF. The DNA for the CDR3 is TGTGCCAGCAGTGGATTCGGGGACCCCCCAAGGGCGTTCTTC.

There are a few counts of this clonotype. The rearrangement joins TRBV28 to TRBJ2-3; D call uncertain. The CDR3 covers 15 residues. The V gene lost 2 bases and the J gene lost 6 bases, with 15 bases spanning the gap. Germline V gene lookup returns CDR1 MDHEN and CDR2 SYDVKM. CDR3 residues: CASSLPQRGHDTQYF. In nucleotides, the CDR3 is TGTGCCAGCAGTTTACCCCAGCGAGGTCATGATACGCAGTATTTT.

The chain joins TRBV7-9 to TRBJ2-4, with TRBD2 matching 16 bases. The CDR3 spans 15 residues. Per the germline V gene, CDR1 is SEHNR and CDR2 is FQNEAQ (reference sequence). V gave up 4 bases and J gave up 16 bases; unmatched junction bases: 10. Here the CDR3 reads CASSSPGTSGGAEYF. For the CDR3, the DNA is TGTGCCAGCAGCTCTCCCGGGACTAGCGGGGGGGCCGAATACTTC.

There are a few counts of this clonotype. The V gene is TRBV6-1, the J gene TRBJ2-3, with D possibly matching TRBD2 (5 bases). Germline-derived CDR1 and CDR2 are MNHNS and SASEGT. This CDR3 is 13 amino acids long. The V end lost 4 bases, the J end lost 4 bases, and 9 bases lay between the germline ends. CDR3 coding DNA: TGTGCCAGCAGTGCACTAGGAGCAGATACGCAGTATTTT. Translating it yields CASSALGADTQYF.

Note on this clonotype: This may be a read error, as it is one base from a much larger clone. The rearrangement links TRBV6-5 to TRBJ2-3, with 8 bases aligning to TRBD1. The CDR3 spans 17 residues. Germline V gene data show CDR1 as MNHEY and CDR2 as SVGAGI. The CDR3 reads CANSYLFPDRVTDTQYF. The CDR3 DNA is TGTGCCAACAGTTACTTGTTCCCGGACAGGGTAACAGATACGCAGTATTTT.

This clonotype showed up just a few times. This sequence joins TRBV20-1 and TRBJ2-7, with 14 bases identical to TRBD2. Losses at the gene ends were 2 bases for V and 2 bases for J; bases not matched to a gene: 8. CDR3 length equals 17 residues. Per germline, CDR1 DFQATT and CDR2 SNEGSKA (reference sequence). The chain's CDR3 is CSARSGTSGGLTYEQYF. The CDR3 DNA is TGCAGTGCTAGATCAGGGACTAGCGGGGGCCTCACCTACGAGCAGTACTTC.

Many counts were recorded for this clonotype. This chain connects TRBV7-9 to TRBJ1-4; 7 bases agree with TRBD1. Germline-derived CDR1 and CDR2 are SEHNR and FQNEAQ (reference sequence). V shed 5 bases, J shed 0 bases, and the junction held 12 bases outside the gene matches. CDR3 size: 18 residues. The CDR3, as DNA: TGTGCCAGCAGCCCATATAACAGGGGACCAGCAACTAATGAAAAACTGTTTTTT. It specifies CASSPYNRGPATNEKLFF.

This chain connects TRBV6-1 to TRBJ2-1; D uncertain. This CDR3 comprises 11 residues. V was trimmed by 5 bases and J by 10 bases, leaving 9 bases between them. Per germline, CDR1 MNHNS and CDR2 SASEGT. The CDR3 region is CASSLPWEQFF. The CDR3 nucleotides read TGTGCCAGCAGTCTGCCGTGGGAGCAGTTCTTC.

The CDR3 sequence is CSVGETYEQYV. In nucleotides, the CDR3 is TGCAGCGTTGGGGAGACCTACGAGCAGTACGTC. V gene TRBV29-1 combines with J gene TRBJ2-7, with D maybe TRBD2 (5 bases). The CDR3 spans 11 residues. Trimming took off 4 bases at V and 2 bases at J, with 6 bases between the two ends. Germline CDR1 and CDR2: SQVTM and ANQGSEA.